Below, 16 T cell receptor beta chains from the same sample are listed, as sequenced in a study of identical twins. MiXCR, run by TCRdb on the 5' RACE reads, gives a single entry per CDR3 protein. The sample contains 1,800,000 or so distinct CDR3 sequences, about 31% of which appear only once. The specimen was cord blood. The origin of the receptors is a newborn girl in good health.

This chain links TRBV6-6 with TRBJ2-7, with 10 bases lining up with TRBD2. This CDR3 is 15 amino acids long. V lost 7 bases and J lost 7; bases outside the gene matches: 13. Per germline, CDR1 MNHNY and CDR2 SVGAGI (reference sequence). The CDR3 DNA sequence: TGTGCCAGCATTACCGGGACTAGCGCTTACAATGAGCAGTACTTC. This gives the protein CASITGTSAYNEQYF.

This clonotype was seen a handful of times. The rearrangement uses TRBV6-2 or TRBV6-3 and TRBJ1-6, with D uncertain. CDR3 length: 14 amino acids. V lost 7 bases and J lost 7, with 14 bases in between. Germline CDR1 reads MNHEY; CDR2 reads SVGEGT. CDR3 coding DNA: TGTGCCAGCAATCCCCTCGGCGGGAATTCACCCCTCCACTTT. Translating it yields CASNPLGGNSPLHF.

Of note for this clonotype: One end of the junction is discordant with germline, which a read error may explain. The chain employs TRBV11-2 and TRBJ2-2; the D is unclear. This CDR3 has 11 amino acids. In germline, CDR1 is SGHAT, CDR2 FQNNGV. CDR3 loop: CSSSFAGELFF. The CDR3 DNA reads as TGTTCCAGCAGCTTTGCAGGGGAGCTGTTTTTT.

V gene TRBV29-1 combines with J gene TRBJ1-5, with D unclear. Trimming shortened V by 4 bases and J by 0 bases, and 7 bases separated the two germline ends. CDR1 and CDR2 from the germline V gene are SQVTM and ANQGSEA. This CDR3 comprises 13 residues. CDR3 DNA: TGCAGCGTTGCGGCAGATAGCAATCAGCCCCAGCATTTT. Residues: CSVAADSNQPQHF.

CDR3 nucleotides: TGTGCCAGCAGCTTTGGCACGACTAGCTTTAATGAGCAGTTCTTC. Its translation: CASSFGTTSFNEQFF. This chain uses TRBV7-9 with TRBJ2-1; 7 nucleotides match TRBD2. The germline V gene encodes CDR1 SEHNR and CDR2 FQNEAQ (reference sequence). V shed 3 bases and J 7 bases; nucleotides not matched to a gene: 9. This CDR3 is 15 amino acids long.

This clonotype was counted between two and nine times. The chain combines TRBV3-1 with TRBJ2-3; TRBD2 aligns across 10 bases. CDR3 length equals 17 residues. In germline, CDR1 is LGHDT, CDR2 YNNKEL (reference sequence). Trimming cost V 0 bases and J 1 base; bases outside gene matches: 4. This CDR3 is CASSQELLAGRTDTQYF. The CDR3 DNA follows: TGTGCCAGCAGCCAAGAGTTACTAGCGGGACGCACAGATACGCAGTATTTT.

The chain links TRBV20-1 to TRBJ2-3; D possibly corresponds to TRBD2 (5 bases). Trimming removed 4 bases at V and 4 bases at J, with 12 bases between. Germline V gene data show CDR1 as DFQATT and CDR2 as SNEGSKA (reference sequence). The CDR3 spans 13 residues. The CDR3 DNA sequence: TGCAGTGCTACCGACTTTAGCGCAGATACGCAGTATTTT. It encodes CSATDFSADTQYF.

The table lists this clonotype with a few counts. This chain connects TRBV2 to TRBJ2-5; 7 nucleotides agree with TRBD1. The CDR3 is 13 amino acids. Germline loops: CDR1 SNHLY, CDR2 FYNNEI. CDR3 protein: CLGTTGLQETQYF. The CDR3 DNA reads TGTCTAGGCACGACAGGGCTACAAGAGACCCAGTACTTC. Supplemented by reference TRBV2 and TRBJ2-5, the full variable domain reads EPEVTQTPSHQVTQMGQEVILRCVPISNHLYFYWYRQILGQKVEFLVSFYNNEISEKSEIFDDQFSVERPDGSNFTLKIRSTKLEDSAMYFCLGTTGLQETQYFGPGTRLLVL.

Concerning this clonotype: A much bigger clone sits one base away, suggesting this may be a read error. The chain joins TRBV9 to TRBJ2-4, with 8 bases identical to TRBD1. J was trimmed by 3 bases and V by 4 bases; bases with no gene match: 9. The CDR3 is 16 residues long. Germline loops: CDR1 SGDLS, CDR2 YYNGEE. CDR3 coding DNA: TGTGCCAGCAGCCCCGAGACAGGGGTGGGCAAAAACATTCAGTACTTC. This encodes CASSPETGVGKNIQYF. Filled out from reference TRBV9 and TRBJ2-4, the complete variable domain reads DSGVTQTPKHLITATGQRVTLRCSPRSGDLSVYWYQQSLDQGLQFLIQYYNGEERAKGNILERFSAQQFPDLHSELNLSSLELGDSALYFCASSPETGVGKNIQYFGAGTRLSVL.

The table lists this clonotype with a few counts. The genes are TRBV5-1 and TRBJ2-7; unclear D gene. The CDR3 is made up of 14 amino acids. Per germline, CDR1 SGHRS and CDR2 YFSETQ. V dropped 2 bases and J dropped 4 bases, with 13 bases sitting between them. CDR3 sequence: CASSFGPPEYEQYF. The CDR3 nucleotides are TGCGCCAGCAGCTTTGGACCCCCCGAATACGAGCAGTACTTC.

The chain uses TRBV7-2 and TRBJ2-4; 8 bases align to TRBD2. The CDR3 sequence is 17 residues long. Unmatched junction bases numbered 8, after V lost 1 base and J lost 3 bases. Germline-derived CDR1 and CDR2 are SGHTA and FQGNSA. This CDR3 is CASSLGGLGRGKNIQYF. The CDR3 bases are TGTGCCAGCAGCTTAGGGGGACTAGGGCGGGGCAAAAACATTCAGTACTTC.

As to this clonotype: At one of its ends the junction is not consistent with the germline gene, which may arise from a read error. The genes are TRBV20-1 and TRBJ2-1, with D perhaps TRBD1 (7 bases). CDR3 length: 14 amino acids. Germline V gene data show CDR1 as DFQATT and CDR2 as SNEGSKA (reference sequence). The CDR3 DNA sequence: TGCAGTGTCAGGGGGAGGAACACCTACAATGAGCAGTCCTTC. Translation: CSVRGRNTYNEQSF.

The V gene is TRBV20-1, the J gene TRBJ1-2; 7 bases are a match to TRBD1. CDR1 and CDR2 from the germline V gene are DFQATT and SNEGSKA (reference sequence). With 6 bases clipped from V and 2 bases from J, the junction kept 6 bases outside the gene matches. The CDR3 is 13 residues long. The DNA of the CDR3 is TGCAGTGCGACTAAGACAGGGAACTATGGCTACACCTTC. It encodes CSATKTGNYGYTF.

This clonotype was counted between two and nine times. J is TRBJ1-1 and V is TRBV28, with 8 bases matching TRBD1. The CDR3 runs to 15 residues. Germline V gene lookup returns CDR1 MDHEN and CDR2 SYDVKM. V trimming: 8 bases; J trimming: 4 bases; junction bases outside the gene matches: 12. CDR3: CASAWTGLVSTEAFF. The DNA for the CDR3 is TGTGCCAGCGCATGGACAGGGCTAGTGAGCACTGAAGCTTTCTTT.

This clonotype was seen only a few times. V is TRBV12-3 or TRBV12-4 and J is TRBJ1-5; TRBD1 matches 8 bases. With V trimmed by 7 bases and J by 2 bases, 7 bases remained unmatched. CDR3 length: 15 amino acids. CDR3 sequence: CASTKQGQGNQPQHF. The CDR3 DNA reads TGTGCCAGCACAAAACAGGGACAGGGCAATCAGCCCCAGCATTTT.

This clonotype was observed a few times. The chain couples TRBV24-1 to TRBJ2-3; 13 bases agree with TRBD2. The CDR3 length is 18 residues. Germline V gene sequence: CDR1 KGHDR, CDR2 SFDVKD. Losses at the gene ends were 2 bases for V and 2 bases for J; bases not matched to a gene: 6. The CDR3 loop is CATSDSGLAGDYTDTQYF. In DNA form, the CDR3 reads TGTGCCACCAGTGATTCTGGACTAGCGGGGGACTACACAGATACGCAGTATTTT.